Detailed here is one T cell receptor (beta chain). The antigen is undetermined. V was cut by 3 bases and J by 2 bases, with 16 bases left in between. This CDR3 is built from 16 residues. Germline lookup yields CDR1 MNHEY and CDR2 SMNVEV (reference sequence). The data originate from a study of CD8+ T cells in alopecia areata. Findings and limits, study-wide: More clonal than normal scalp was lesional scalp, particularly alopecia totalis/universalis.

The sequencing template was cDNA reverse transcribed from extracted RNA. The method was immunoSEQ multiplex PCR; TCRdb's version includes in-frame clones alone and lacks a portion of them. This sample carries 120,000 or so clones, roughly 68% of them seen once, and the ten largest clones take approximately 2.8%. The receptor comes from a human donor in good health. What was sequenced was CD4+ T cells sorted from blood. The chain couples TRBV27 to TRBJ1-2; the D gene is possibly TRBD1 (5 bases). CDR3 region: CASSFAGGTVNYGYTF. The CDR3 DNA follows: TGTGCCAGCAGTTTCGCCGGGGGGACGGTAAACTATGGCTACACCTTC.